This T cell receptor (beta chain) comes out of a study of cytomegalovirus exposure and HLA in healthy donors. Study-wide points: In a later analysis, donors in an Asian-associated ancestry cluster reportedly had fewer N-insertions in productive TCRs than the cohort mean.

The sample holds one count of this clone. The target antigen is unknown. This PCR relied on a set of 60 Vbeta primers and 13 Jbeta primers. Using immunoSEQ multiplex PCR, the repertoire was profiled, and TCRdb retains in-frame clones only, with some absent. The sample consists of around 100,000 clones, over 60% of them appearing once. V lost 4 bases and J 3 bases, leaving 16 bases between the germline ends. CDR1 is SGHRS, CDR2 YFSETQ, per germline. This CDR3 is 15 amino acids long. The gene calls are TRBV5-1 and TRBJ2-5, with D possibly matching TRBD2 (5 bases). The origin of this receptor is a man between 18 and 29 years old in good health and CMV-seropositive. Sequenced: PBMCs. Here the CDR3 DNA reads TGCGCCAGCAGCGACTACAACCGGCCGAAAGAGACCCAGTACTTC. Its translation is CASSDYNRPKETQYF.